The TCR beta chain under discussion was sequenced for a study of PD-1 blockade in classical Hodgkin lymphoma. Relapse was seen in all patients after autologous stem cell transplantation, and brentuximab vedotin exposure was variable. The study recorded best responses of complete response, partial response or progressive disease. Profiled with immunoSEQ multiplex PCR; TCRdb holds only in-frame clones, not every one. The sample contains roughly 70,000 clones, about two thirds of which appear only once. V was clipped by 5 bases and J by 0 bases, with 8 bases between them. CDR1 and CDR2 from the germline V gene are LNHDA and SQIVND (reference sequence). CDR3 length: 14 amino acids. Findings of the study overall: For complete responders, baseline diversity was comparable to that of newly diagnosed patients. Compared with healthy donors, newly diagnosed patients reportedly showed lower baseline TCR diversity.

By frequency in the sample, this clone is medium-sized. Its antigen is unknown. This TCR derives from a human donor with classical Hodgkin lymphoma. The gene calls are TRBV19 and TRBJ2-1; D is perhaps TRBD1 or TRBD2 (5 bases each). The source was peripheral blood mononuclear cells (PBMCs), collected before the second cycle of nivolumab. CDR3 sequence: CASSPGSSYNEQFF. CDR3 nucleotides: TGTGCCAGTAGTCCAGGGAGCTCCTACAATGAGCAGTTCTTC.